A selection of T cell receptor beta chains follows, all from one sample in a study of blood T cell repertoires in COVID-19. Profiled with immunoSEQ multiplex PCR; TCRdb holds only in-frame clones, not every one. The sample has around 320,000 clones; about nine tenths are singletons. The source material was PBMCs or T cells enriched from blood (not recorded which). Receptors originate from a woman aged 50 to 60 who had been exposed to COVID-19. Both conserved end residues are trimmed from each CDR3. Each record gives: V gene, CDR3 protein.

v_call: TRBV15; cdr3_aa: ATGTGDYEQY
v_call: TRBV23-1; cdr3_aa: ASRRSNQPQH
v_call: TRBV28; cdr3_aa: ASSSGVQGFIVYQPQH
v_call: TRBV30; cdr3_aa: AWSVQDTEAF
v_call: TRBV5-1; cdr3_aa: ASSLTGTGIYEQY
v_call: TRBV19; cdr3_aa: ASSIALGLWRGYT
v_call: TRBV18; cdr3_aa: ASSPSGTEQY
v_call: TRBV10-3; cdr3_aa: AISESGVGQSTGELF
v_call: TRBV2; cdr3_aa: ASSPEQVQF
v_call: TRBV27; cdr3_aa: ASSSGGQPQH
v_call: TRBV29-1; cdr3_aa: SVEDRVVNYGYT
v_call: TRBV6-5; cdr3_aa: ASSSYSSGFNEKLF
v_call: TRBV19; cdr3_aa: ASSSGTGAGNSPLH
v_call: TRBV7-2; cdr3_aa: ASSLIYGDSPLH
v_call: TRBV2; cdr3_aa: ASRRDSSNYGYT